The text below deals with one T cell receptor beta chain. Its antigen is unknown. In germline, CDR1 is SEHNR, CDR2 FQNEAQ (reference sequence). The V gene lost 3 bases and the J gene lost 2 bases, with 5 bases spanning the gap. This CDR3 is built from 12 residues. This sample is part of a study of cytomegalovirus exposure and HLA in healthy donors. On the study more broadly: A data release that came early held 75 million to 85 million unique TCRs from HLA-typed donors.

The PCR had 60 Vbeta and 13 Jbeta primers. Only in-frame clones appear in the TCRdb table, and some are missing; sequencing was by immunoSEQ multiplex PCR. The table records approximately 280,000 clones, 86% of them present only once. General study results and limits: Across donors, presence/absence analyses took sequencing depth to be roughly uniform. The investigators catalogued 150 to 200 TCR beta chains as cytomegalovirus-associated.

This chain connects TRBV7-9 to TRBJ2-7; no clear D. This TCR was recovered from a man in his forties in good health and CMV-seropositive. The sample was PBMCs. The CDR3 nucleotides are TGTGCCAGCAGCTTTGGAGCCTACGAGCAGTACTTC. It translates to CASSFGAYEQYF.